The 20 T cell receptor beta chains presented below share a single source sample, sequenced in a study of cytomegalovirus exposure and HLA in healthy donors. The PCR employed 60 Vbeta primers together with 13 Jbeta primers. Assay: immunoSEQ multiplex PCR; the TCRdb copy retains only in-frame clones and omits some. The table shows 100,000 to 150,000 clones, with around 84% occurring only once. Input material: PBMCs. The receptors originated from a man aged 45-60 years in good health and CMV-seronegative.

The genes are TRBV6-5 and TRBJ2-2; TRBD1 matches at 9 bases. The CDR3 spans 15 residues. Trimming took 5 bases from V and 2 from J; bases not matched to a gene: 3. Germline loops: CDR1 MNHEY, CDR2 SVGAGI. The CDR3 reads CASSRQGVNTGELFF. DNA for the CDR3: TGTGCCAGCAGTCGACAGGGGGTAAACACCGGGGAGCTGTTTTTT.

The chain combines TRBV5-1 with TRBJ1-1, with D perhaps TRBD1 (6 bases). The CDR3 is 14 amino acids. The V gene's germline CDR1 is SGHRS and CDR2 YFSETQ. V lost 4 bases and J lost 1, with 11 bases in between. In DNA form, the CDR3 reads TGCGCCAGCAGCACCCCGACAGGGAACACTGAAGCTTTCTTT. Translating gives CASSTPTGNTEAFF.

The rearrangement joins TRBV6-1 to TRBJ1-2; tentatively, D is TRBD1 (6 bases). The germline V gene encodes CDR1 MNHNS and CDR2 SASEGT. V lost 4 bases and J 3 bases, leaving 24 bases between the germline ends. The CDR3 is 18 residues long. In DNA, the CDR3 is TGTGCCAGCAGTGGTGATACAGGGTGGGATGGGTTAGACTATGGCTACACCTTC. Translated: CASSGDTGWDGLDYGYTF.

The rearrangement joins TRBV29-1 to TRBJ2-1; 8 nucleotides agree with TRBD2. Germline assignment: CDR1 SQVTM and CDR2 ANQGSEA. V shed 1 base, J shed 2 bases, and the junction held 10 bases outside the gene matches. The CDR3 consists of 17 residues. CDR3 protein: CSVEGPSGGRTYNEQFF. As DNA, the CDR3 is TGCAGCGTTGAAGGCCCCAGCGGGGGAAGAACCTACAATGAGCAGTTCTTC.

This rearrangement joins TRBV18 to TRBJ2-7; a possible D gene is TRBD2 (5 bases). Deletions cut 6 bases from V and 1 base from J, with 19 bases between. The CDR3 has 16 residues. Germline CDR1 is KGHSH and CDR2 is LQKENI. The CDR3 loop reads CASSGLPGIVSYEQYF. The CDR3 region has the DNA TGTGCCAGCTCCGGCCTCCCGGGGATCGTATCCTACGAGCAGTACTTC.

The J gene is TRBJ1-6, the V gene TRBV6-1; 8 bases are shared with TRBD1. Germline V gene sequence: CDR1 MNHNS, CDR2 SASEGT. V gave up 6 bases and J gave up 8 bases; unmatched junction bases: 0. This CDR3 contains 12 residues. The DNA for the CDR3 is TGTGCCAGCAGACAGGGGGATTCACCCCTCCACTTT. This translates into CASRQGDSPLHF.

The CDR3 is CATRAPGTGIQTEAFF. CDR3 bases: TGTGCCACCAGGGCCCCCGGGACAGGAATTCAAACTGAAGCTTTCTTT. The chain uses TRBV10-3 and TRBJ1-1; 8 bases agree with TRBD1. Germline CDR1 reads ENHRY; CDR2 reads SYGVKD. The CDR3 extends over 16 amino acids. V was clipped by 10 bases and J by 5 bases; unmatched bases: 18.

This clone was seen a few times. This chain connects TRBV2 to TRBJ2-1; 11 bases align to TRBD2. Germline V CDR1 and CDR2: SNHLY, FYNNEI. With 7 bases clipped from V and 3 bases from J, the junction kept 2 bases outside the gene matches. The CDR3 length is 14 residues. The CDR3 DNA reads TGTGCCAGCACCGGGACTAGCGGCTACAATGAGCAGTTCTTC. Translating gives CASTGTSGYNEQFF.

The chain has TRBV7-3 and TRBJ2-5; D perhaps matches TRBD2 (7 bases). The germline gives CDR1 SGHTA, CDR2 FQGTGA. Trimming shortened V by 2 bases and J by 7 bases, and 17 bases separated the two germline ends. The CDR3 covers 15 residues. The CDR3 DNA sequence: TGTGCCAGCAGCTTAGGGGACGGGGGGCCCGTGACCCAGTACTTC. The encoded protein is CASSLGDGGPVTQYF.

The chain uses TRBV5-4 and TRBJ2-5; tentative D call: TRBD2 (5 bases). TRBJ2-7 matches the DNA end more closely, so the J call is doubtful. This CDR3 has 14 residues. CDR1 is SGHNT and CDR2 is YYREEE in the germline V gene (reference sequence). The chain's CDR3 is CASSRDWEHGEQYF. The CDR3 nucleotides are TGTGCCAGCAGCAGGGATTGGGAGCACGGCGAGCAGTACTTC.

The chain uses TRBV2 and TRBJ2-2, with D maybe TRBD2 (6 bases). The CDR3 is made up of 15 amino acids. Germline CDR1 and CDR2: SNHLY and FYNNEI. Deletions cut 1 base from V and 5 bases from J, with 11 bases between. CDR3 amino acids: CASSEGPGSTGELFF. CDR3 DNA: TGTGCCAGCAGTGAAGGCCCCGGGAGTACCGGGGAGCTGTTTTTT.

The rearrangement uses TRBV5-1 and TRBJ1-6, with D possibly TRBD1 on 6 matching bases. The ends were cut back, 6 bases at V and 8 bases at J, with 9 bases in the middle. This CDR3 is built from 12 residues. CDR1 is SGHRS and CDR2 is YFSETQ in the germline V gene. The CDR3 reads CASTEGDSPLHF. The DNA for the CDR3 is TGCGCCAGCACCGAGGGGGATTCACCCCTCCACTTT.

This clone appeared once. The chain recombines TRBV2 with TRBJ1-4, with 9 nucleotides matching TRBD1. J lost 4 bases, V lost 10 bases, and 10 bases had no gene match. Germline V CDR1 and CDR2: SNHLY, FYNNEI. The CDR3 has 15 amino acids. CDR3 sequence (DNA): TGTGCCATCGGGGACAGGGCACGCGATAATGAAAAACTGTTTTTT. It encodes CAIGDRARDNEKLFF.

The CDR3 region has the DNA TGTGCCAGCAGGTCGACAGGGCTGGGTCAGCCCCAGCATTTT. Protein product: CASRSTGLGQPQHF. The V and J genes are TRBV6-5 and TRBJ1-5, with 7 bases matching TRBD1. V lost 6 bases and J lost 6; bases outside the gene matches: 8. The CDR3 is 14 amino acids. Germline assignment: CDR1 MNHEY and CDR2 SVGAGI.

This rearrangement joins TRBV11-3 to TRBJ2-5, with D maybe TRBD2 (7 bases). This CDR3 comprises 17 residues. CDR1 and CDR2 (germline): SGHNT, YENEEA. V lost 3 bases and J lost 2, with 19 bases in between. The CDR3 is CASSFPSTGRGQETQYF. CDR3 nucleotides: TGTGCCAGCAGCTTTCCCAGCACAGGGAGGGGACAAGAGACCCAGTACTTC.

The CDR3 protein is CASRHRGQNTEAFF. In nucleotides, the CDR3 is TGTGCCAGCCGTCATCGTGGGCAGAACACTGAAGCTTTCTTT. The V and J genes are TRBV19 and TRBJ1-1; D ambiguous. Germline loops: CDR1 LNHDA, CDR2 SQIVND (reference sequence). Trimming removed 9 bases from V and 1 base from J, with 15 bases in between. The CDR3 spans 14 residues. Complete variable domain (other parts from reference TRBV19 and TRBJ1-1): DGGITQSPKYLFRKEGQNVTLSCEQNLNHDAMYWYRQDPGQGLRLIYYSQIVNDFQKGDIAEGYSVSREKKESFPLTVTSAQKNPTAFYLCASRHRGQNTEAFFGQGTRLTVV.

This clone was observed a few times. The CDR3 protein is CASSSGSDTQYF. In nucleotides, the CDR3 is TGTGCCAGCAGCTCAGGGTCAGATACGCAGTATTTT. The V gene is TRBV7-9, the J gene TRBJ2-3; a weak D match, TRBD1 (5 bases). Germline lookup yields CDR1 SEHNR and CDR2 FQNEAQ (reference sequence). Trimming shortened V by 4 bases and J by 4 bases, and 6 bases separated the two germline ends. This CDR3 is 12 amino acids long.

The chain couples TRBV7-9 to TRBJ2-3; D gene unclear. The germline V gene has CDR1 SEHNR and CDR2 FQNEAQ (reference sequence). V lost 3 bases, J lost 6 bases, and 7 bases lay in between. The length of the CDR3 is 12 residues. CDR3 sequence (DNA): TGTGCCAGCAGCTTTGTCGGGGATACGCAGTATTTT. This encodes CASSFVGDTQYF. The entire variable domain, with the rest obtained from reference TRBV7-9 and TRBJ2-3, is as follows: DTGVSQNPRHKITKRGQNVTFRCDPISEHNRLYWYRQTLGQGPEFLTYFQNEAQLEKSRLLSDRFSAERPKGSFSTLEIQRTEQGDSAMYLCASSFVGDTQYFGPGTRLTVL.

V and J are TRBV18 and TRBJ2-2; 10 bases match TRBD2. Germline V CDR1 and CDR2: KGHSH, LQKENI. Unmatched junction bases numbered 6, after V lost 6 bases and J lost 8 bases. This CDR3 is built from 14 residues. In DNA form, the CDR3 reads TGTGCCAGCTCGCTAGCGGGGGCCTCTGGGGAGCTGTTTTTT. It yields the protein CASSLAGASGELFF.

This chain uses TRBV10-2 with TRBJ2-1; 10 nucleotides line up with TRBD2. The junction had 1 base not matched to a gene; V was cut back by 0 bases and J by 8 bases. This CDR3 has 14 amino acids. In germline, CDR1 is WSHSY, CDR2 SAAADI. CDR3 sequence: CASSESTSGDEQFF. CDR3 DNA sequence: TGCGCCAGCAGTGAGTCCACTAGCGGGGATGAGCAGTTCTTC.